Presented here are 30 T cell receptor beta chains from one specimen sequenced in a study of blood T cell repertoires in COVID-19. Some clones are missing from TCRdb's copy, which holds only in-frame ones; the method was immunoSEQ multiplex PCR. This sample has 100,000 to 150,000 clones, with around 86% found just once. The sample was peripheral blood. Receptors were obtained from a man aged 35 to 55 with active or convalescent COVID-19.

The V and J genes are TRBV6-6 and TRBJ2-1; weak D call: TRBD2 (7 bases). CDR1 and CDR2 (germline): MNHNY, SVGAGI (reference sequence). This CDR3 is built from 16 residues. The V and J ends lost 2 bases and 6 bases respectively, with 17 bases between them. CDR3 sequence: CASSYRARGALNEQFF. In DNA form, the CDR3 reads TGTGCCAGCAGTTACCGAGCCCGGGGGGCACTCAATGAGCAGTTCTTC.

The CDR3 protein is CASSFSDTDTQYF. Written as DNA, the CDR3 is TGTGCCAGCAGCTTTAGCGACACAGATACGCAGTATTTT. This rearrangement joins TRBV11-2 to TRBJ2-3; D is possibly TRBD2 (5 bases). With 3 bases removed from V and 2 bases from J, the gap between germline ends came to 6 bases. Germline-derived CDR1 and CDR2 are SGHAT and FQNNGV. CDR3 length: 13 residues.

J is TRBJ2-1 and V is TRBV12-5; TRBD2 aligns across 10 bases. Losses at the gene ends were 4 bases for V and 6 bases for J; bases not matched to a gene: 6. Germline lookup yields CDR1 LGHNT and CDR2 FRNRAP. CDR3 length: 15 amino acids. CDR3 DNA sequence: TGTGCTAGTGGTTACCAGCGGGGGGGTTTCAATGAGCAGTTCTTC. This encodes CASGYQRGGFNEQFF.

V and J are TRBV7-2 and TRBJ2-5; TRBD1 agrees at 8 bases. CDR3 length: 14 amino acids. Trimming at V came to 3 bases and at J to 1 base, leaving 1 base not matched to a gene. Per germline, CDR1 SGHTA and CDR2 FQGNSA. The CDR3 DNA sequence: TGTGCCAGCAGCTTTACAGGGGGCCAAGAGACCCAGTACTTC. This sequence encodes CASSFTGGQETQYF. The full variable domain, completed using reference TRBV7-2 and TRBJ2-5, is GAGVSQSPSNKVTEKGKDVELRCDPISGHTALYWYRQSLGQGLEFLIYFQGNSAPDKSGLPSDRFSAERTGGSVSTLTIQRTQQEDSAVYLCASSFTGGQETQYFGPGTRLLVL.

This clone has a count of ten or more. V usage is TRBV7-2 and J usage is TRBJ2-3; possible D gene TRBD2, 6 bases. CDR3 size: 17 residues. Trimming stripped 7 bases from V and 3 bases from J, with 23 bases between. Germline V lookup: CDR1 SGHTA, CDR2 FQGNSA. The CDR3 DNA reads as TGTGCCAGCACCCACCGCGGGGCCGGGCGTACAACAGATACGCAGTATTTT. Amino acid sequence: CASTHRGAGRTTDTQYF.

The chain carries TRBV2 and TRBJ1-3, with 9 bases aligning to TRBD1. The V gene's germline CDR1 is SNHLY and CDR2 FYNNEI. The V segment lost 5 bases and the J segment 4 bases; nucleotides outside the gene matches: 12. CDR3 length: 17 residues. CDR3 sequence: CASSNTGTGLVGNTIYF. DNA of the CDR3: TGTGCCAGCAGTAACACCGGGACAGGGCTAGTAGGAAACACCATATATTTT.

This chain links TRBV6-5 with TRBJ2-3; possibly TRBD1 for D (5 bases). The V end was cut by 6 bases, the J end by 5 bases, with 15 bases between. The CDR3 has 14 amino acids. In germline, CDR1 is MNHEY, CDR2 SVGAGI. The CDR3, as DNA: TGTGCCAGCAGCGGGCAGGGTCGAGGAGATACGCAGTATTTT. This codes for CASSGQGRGDTQYF.

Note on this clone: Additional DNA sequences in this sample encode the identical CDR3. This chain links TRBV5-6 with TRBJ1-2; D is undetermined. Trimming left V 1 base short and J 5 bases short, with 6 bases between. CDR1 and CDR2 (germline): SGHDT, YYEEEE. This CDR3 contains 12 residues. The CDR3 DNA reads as TGTGCCAGCAGCTTGCGAGGTTATGGCTACACCTTC. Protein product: CASSLRGYGYTF.

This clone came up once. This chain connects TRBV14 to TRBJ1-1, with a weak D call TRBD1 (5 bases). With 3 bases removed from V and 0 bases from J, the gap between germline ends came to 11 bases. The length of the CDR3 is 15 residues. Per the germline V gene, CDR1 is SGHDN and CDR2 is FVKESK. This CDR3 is CASSQRGNLNTEAFF. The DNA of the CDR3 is TGTGCCAGCAGCCAGCGGGGGAACCTGAACACTGAAGCTTTCTTT.

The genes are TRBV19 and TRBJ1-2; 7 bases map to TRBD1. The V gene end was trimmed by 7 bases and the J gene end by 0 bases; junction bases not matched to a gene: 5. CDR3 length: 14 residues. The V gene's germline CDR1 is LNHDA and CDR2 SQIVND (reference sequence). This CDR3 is CASNEGTANYGYTF. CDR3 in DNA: TGTGCCAGTAATGAGGGGACAGCTAACTATGGCTACACCTTC.

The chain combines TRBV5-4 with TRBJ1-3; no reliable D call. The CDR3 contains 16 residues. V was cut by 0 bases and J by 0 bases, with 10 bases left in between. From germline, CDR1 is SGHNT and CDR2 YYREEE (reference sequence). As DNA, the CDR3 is TGTGCCAGCAGCTTGGGTAACACCGACTCTGGAAACACCATATATTTT. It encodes CASSLGNTDSGNTIYF.

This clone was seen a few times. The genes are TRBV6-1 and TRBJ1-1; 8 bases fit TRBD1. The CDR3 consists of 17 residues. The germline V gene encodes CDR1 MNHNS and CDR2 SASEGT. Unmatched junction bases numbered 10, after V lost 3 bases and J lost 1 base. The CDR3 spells CASSDALRGTGNTEAFF. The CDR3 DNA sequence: TGTGCCAGCAGTGACGCCTTAAGAGGGACAGGGAACACTGAAGCTTTCTTT.

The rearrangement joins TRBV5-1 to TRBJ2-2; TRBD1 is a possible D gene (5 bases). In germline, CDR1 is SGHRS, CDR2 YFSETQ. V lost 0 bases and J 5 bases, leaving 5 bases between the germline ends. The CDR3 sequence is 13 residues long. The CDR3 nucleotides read TGCGCCAGCAGCTTGGAGGGGACCGGGGAGCTGTTTTTT. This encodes CASSLEGTGELFF.

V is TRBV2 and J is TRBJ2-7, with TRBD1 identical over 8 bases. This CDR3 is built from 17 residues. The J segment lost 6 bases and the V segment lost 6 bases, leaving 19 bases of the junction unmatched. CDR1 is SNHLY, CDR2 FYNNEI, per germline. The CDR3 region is CASSDEVASRGLFEQYF. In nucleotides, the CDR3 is TGTGCCAGCAGCGATGAGGTGGCGTCCAGGGGGCTTTTCGAGCAGTACTTC.

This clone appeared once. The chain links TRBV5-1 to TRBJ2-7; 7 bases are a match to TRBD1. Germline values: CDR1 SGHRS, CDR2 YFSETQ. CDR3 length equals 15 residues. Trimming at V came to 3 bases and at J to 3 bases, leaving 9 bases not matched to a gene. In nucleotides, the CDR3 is TGCGCCAGCAGCTCAACTGGTGACAGGGACTACGAGCAGTACTTC. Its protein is CASSSTGDRDYEQYF.

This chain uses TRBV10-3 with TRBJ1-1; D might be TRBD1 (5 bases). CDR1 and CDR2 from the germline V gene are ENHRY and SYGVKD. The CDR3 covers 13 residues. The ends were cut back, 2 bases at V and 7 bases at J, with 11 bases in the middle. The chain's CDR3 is CAISENGAGEAFF. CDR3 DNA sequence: TGTGCCATCAGTGAGAATGGGGCCGGTGAAGCTTTCTTT.

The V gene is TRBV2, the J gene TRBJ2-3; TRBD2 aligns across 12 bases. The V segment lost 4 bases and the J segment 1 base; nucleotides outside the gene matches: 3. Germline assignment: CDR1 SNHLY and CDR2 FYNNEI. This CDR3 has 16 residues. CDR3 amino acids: CASSGTSGVGTDTQYF. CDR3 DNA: TGTGCCAGCAGTGGGACTAGCGGGGTCGGCACAGATACGCAGTATTTT.

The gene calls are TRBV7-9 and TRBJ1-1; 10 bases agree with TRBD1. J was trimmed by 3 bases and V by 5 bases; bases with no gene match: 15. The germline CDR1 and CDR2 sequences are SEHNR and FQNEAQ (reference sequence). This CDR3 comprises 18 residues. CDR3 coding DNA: TGTGCCAGCAGCCAGCCGACAGGGGGCGGTAGTCGGTACACTGAAGCTTTCTTT. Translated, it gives CASSQPTGGGSRYTEAFF.

This CDR3 is CATSRDRDITGNTIYF. The DNA for the CDR3 is TGTGCCACCAGCAGAGATAGGGACATTACTGGAAACACCATATATTTT. The chain carries TRBV15 and TRBJ1-3, with D perhaps matching TRBD1 (6 bases). The CDR3 runs 16 residues. Germline CDR1 is LNHNV and CDR2 is YYDKDF (reference sequence). The germline V and J ends were trimmed by 0 bases and 2 bases, with 11 bases remaining between them. The full variable domain, completed using reference TRBV15 and TRBJ1-3, is DAMVIQNPRYQVTQFGKPVTLSCSQTLNHNVMYWYQQKSSQAPKLLFHYYDKDFNNEADTPDNFQSRRPNTSFCFLDIRSPGLGDTAMYLCATSRDRDITGNTIYFGEGSWLTVV.

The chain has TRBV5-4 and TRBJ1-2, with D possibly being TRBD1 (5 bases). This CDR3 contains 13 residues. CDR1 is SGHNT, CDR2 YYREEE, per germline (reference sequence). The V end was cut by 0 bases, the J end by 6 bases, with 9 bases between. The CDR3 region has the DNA TGTGCCAGCAGCTTGGTAGGGGTAGATGGCTACACCTTC. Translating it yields CASSLVGVDGYTF.

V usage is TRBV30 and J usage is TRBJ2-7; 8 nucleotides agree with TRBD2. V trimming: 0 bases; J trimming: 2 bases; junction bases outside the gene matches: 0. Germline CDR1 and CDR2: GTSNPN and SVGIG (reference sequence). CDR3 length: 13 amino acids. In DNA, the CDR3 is TGTGCCTGGAGTGTCGGGGGGGCCTACGAGCAGTACTTC. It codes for CAWSVGGAYEQYF.

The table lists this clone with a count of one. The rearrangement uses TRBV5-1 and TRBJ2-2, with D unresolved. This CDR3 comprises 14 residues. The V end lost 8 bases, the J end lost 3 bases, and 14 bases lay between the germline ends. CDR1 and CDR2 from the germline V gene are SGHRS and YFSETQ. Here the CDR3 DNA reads TGCGCCAGTAACCTAGACCTGCACACCGGGGAGCTGTTTTTT. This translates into CASNLDLHTGELFF.

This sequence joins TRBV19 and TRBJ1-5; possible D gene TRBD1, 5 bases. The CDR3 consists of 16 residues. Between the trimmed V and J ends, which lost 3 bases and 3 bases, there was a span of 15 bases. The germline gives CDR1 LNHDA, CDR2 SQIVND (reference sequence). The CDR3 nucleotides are TGTGCCAGTAGTATCTCGGCCGACAGTTTCAATCAGCCCCAGCATTTT. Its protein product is CASSISADSFNQPQHF.

The CDR3 loop is CAIRSTSHTGELFF. The CDR3 DNA sequence: TGTGCCATCAGATCGACTAGCCACACCGGGGAGCTGTTTTTT. This chain joins TRBV10-3 and TRBJ2-2; TRBD2 agrees at 7 bases. Germline lookup yields CDR1 ENHRY and CDR2 SYGVKD. With 6 bases clipped from V and 3 bases from J, the junction kept 4 bases outside the gene matches. This CDR3 comprises 14 residues.

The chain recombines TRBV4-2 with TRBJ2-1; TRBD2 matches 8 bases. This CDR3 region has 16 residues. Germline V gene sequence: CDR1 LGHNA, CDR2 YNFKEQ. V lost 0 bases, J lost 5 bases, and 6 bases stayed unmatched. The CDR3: CASSQDTGGPDNEQFF. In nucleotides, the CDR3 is TGTGCCAGCAGCCAAGATACGGGGGGGCCGGACAATGAGCAGTTCTTC.

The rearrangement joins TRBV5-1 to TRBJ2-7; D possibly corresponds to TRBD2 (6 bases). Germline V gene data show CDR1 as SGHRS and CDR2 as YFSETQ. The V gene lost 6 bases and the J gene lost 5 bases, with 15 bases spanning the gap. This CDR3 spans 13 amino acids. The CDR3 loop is CASNPGRSDEQYF. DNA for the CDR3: TGCGCCAGCAACCCGGGGAGGTCGGACGAGCAGTACTTC.

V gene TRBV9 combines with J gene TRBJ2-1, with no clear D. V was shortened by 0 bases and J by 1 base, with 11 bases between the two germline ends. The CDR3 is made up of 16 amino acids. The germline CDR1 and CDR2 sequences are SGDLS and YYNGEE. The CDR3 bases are TGTGCCAGCAGCGTAGCGGGTTCGTCATCCTACAATGAGCAGTTCTTC. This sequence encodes CASSVAGSSSYNEQFF. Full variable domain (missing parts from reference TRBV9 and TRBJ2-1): DSGVTQTPKHLITATGQRVTLRCSPRSGDLSVYWYQQSLDQGLQFLIQYYNGEERAKGNILERFSAQQFPDLHSELNLSSLELGDSALYFCASSVAGSSSYNEQFFGPGTRLTVL.

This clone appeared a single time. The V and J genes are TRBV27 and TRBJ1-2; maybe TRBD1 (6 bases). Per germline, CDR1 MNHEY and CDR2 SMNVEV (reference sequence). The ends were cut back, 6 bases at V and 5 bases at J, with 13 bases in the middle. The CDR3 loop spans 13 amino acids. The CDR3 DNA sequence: TGTGCCAGCAGGAGGGGGGGCGGTTATGGCTACACCTTC. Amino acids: CASRRGGGYGYTF.

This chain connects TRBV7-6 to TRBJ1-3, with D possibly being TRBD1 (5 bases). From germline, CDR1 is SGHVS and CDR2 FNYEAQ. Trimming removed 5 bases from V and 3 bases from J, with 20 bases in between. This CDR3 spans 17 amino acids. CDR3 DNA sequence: TGTGCCAGCAGCCCTCTGCCCTCAGGGTTTTATGGAAACACCATATATTTT. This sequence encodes CASSPLPSGFYGNTIYF.

DNA of the CDR3: TGCGCCAGCAGCCGAATACAGGGCGGGGGATACGAGCAGTACTTC. It translates to CASSRIQGGGYEQYF. The chain has TRBV4-3 and TRBJ2-7, with D possibly matching TRBD2 (7 bases). V was trimmed by 4 bases and J by 4 bases, leaving 17 bases between them. CDR3 size: 15 residues. The germline V gene has CDR1 LGHNA and CDR2 YSLEER.